Presented here are 17 T cell receptor beta chains from one specimen sequenced in a study of blood T cells in healthy people across ages. Using a J-beta primer mix together with a sample-barcoded 5' primer, a second PCR was run for roughly 7 to 12 cycles. TCRdb reprocessed the 5' RACE reads with MiXCR, giving one entry per CDR3 protein. Among roughly 700,000 distinct CDR3 sequences listed, roughly 49% were seen once. Specimen: blood. These receptors were obtained from a woman aged 55-69 years in good health.

This clonotype showed up many times. The rearrangement links TRBV7-9 to TRBJ1-2, with TRBD1 as a possible D gene (6 bases). V lost 1 base, J lost 5 bases, and 8 bases lay in between. CDR1 is SEHNR, CDR2 FQNEAQ, per germline (reference sequence). The CDR3 sequence is 13 residues long. CDR3 amino acids: CASSLGDKYGYTF. CDR3 DNA sequence: TGTGCCAGCAGCTTAGGGGACAAGTATGGCTACACCTTC.

V usage is TRBV20-1 and J usage is TRBJ2-7; 11 bases align to TRBD2. This CDR3 has 15 amino acids. Germline lookup yields CDR1 DFQATT and CDR2 SNEGSKA (reference sequence). The junction had 13 bases not matched to a gene; V was cut back by 5 bases and J by 7 bases. CDR3 sequence reads: CSAVAGTSGASEQYF. The CDR3 coding sequence is TGCAGTGCTGTAGCTGGGACTAGCGGAGCTAGTGAGCAGTACTTC.

The genes are TRBV29-1 and TRBJ2-1; 13 nucleotides align to TRBD2. The CDR3 covers 15 residues. Trimming took 8 bases from V and 2 from J; bases not matched to a gene: 6. In germline, CDR1 is SQVTM, CDR2 ANQGSEA. The CDR3 loop reads CSTRTSGRPYNEQFF. CDR3 nucleotide sequence: TGCAGCACCCGGACTAGCGGGAGACCCTACAATGAGCAGTTCTTC.

This clonotype was counted a few times. The V and J genes are TRBV29-1 and TRBJ1-5, with a possible D match to TRBD1 (5 bases). V gave up 7 bases and J gave up 2 bases, with 15 bases separating them. Germline V lookup: CDR1 SQVTM, CDR2 ANQGSEA. This CDR3 comprises 14 residues. In DNA form, the CDR3 reads TGCAGCGCCCTACTTGGGGGTGGCAATCAGCCCCAGCATTTT. It specifies CSALLGGGNQPQHF.

The V and J genes are TRBV7-9 and TRBJ2-7, with a weak D call TRBD1 (6 bases). This CDR3 is built from 15 residues. Trimming took off 1 base at V and 5 bases at J, with 15 bases between the two ends. The germline gives CDR1 SEHNR, CDR2 FQNEAQ (reference sequence). The CDR3 sequence is CASSLVGQGSDEQYF. In nucleotides, the CDR3 is TGTGCCAGCAGCTTAGTGGGCCAGGGGTCCGACGAGCAGTACTTC.

The chain couples TRBV9 to TRBJ1-2; perhaps TRBD1 as D (5 bases). V lost 5 bases to trimming and J lost 5 bases, with 7 bases between them. The CDR3 has 11 residues. Per the germline V gene, CDR1 is SGDLS and CDR2 is YYNGEE. The CDR3 DNA is TGTGCCAGCAGGGACACGTATGGCTACACCTTC. It translates to CASRDTYGYTF.

This clonotype appeared a few times. J is TRBJ2-3 and V is TRBV12-3 or TRBV12-4; D possibly corresponds to TRBD1 (6 bases). The V and J ends lost 5 bases and 7 bases respectively, with 16 bases between them. The CDR3 is made up of 14 amino acids. The CDR3 DNA is TGTGCCAGCAGTGTTGACAGGCGCGCAAATACGCAGTATTTT. As protein: CASSVDRRANTQYF.

There are a few counts of this clonotype. V is TRBV28 and J is TRBJ2-3; D not resolved. CDR1 and CDR2 (germline): MDHEN, SYDVKM. V was trimmed by 3 bases and J by 0 bases, leaving 7 bases between them. The CDR3 totals 14 residues. The CDR3 region is CASSFGRSTDTQYF. Here the CDR3 DNA reads TGTGCCAGCAGTTTCGGCAGAAGCACAGATACGCAGTATTTT.

The rearrangement links TRBV7-6 to TRBJ2-1; TRBD2 agrees at 12 bases. With V trimmed by 5 bases and J by 9 bases, 11 bases remained unmatched. CDR1 SGHVS and CDR2 FNYEAQ come from the germline V gene. The CDR3 totals 16 residues. Written as DNA, the CDR3 is TGTGCCAGCAGCACCTACCTAGCGGGAGGGCCCGGTGAGCAGTTCTTC. Its translation: CASSTYLAGGPGEQFF.

The rearrangement uses TRBV12-5 and TRBJ2-7; no reliable D call. V was pared by 5 bases and J by 3 bases, with 8 bases between. Germline lookup yields CDR1 LGHNT and CDR2 FRNRAP. The CDR3 runs to 12 residues. The CDR3 sequence is CASGPNFYEQYF. The DNA of the CDR3 is TGTGCTAGTGGTCCCAACTTCTACGAGCAGTACTTC.

This clonotype occurred a few times. The chain is built from TRBV7-2 and TRBJ2-7; TRBD2 aligns across 9 bases. The CDR3 loop spans 15 amino acids. Germline CDR1 reads SGHTA; CDR2 reads FQGNSA. Unmatched junction bases numbered 3, after V lost 1 base and J lost 2 bases. Here the CDR3 reads CASSLEREVPYEQYF. CDR3 nucleotide sequence: TGTGCCAGCAGCTTAGAGCGGGAGGTGCCCTACGAGCAGTACTTC.

This clonotype occurred a few times. V gene TRBV6-2 or TRBV6-3 combines with J gene TRBJ1-2; no clear D. The CDR3 extends over 11 amino acids. Deletions cut 2 bases from V and 4 bases from J, with 2 bases between. Looked up from germline, CDR1 is MNHEY and CDR2 is SVGEGT. Here the CDR3 reads CASSYRYGYTF. Here the CDR3 DNA reads TGTGCCAGCAGTTACCGCTATGGCTACACCTTC.

Only a few counts were recorded for this clonotype. The chain recombines TRBV7-8 with TRBJ2-7, with 7 nucleotides matching TRBD1. The CDR3 sequence is 16 residues long. V lost 5 bases, J lost 0 bases, and 10 bases stayed unmatched. Per germline, CDR1 SGHVS and CDR2 FQNEAQ. The CDR3 spells CASSPWDSRSSYEQYF. The CDR3 DNA sequence: TGTGCCAGCAGCCCCTGGGACAGCCGGAGCTCCTACGAGCAGTACTTC.

A few counts support this clonotype. The chain couples TRBV4-2 to TRBJ2-5; the D gene is possibly TRBD2 (6 bases). CDR1 and CDR2 (germline): LGHNA, YNFKEQ. Trimming pared 0 bases from V and 11 bases from J, leaving 16 bases between. CDR3 length: 14 residues. The DNA of the CDR3 is TGTGCCAGCAGCCAAGAGCCGGGAGCCGTGGAGCAGTACTTC. It codes for CASSQEPGAVEQYF.

The V gene is TRBV18, the J gene TRBJ2-7; D may match TRBD1 or TRBD2 (6 bases each). Germline V gene sequence: CDR1 KGHSH, CDR2 LQKENI. The V and J ends lost 4 bases and 6 bases respectively, with 19 bases between them. The CDR3 loop spans 15 amino acids. CDR3 in amino acids: CASSLITGRIGEQYF. The CDR3, as DNA: TGTGCCAGCTCACTGATTACAGGGAGGATAGGCGAGCAGTACTTC.

This chain connects TRBV5-6 to TRBJ2-4; TRBD2 agrees at 8 bases. V shed 6 bases, J shed 2 bases, and the junction held 7 bases outside the gene matches. The length of the CDR3 is 15 residues. CDR1 and CDR2 (germline): SGHDT, YYEEEE. CDR3 DNA sequence: TGTGCCAGCAACCTGACTAGCGTGACCAAAAACATTCAGTACTTC. Encoded protein: CASNLTSVTKNIQYF. The full variable domain, in which reference TRBV5-6 and TRBJ2-4 provide the parts outside the CDR3, is DAGVTQSPTHLIKTRGQQVTLRCSPKSGHDTVSWYQQALGQGPQFIFQYYEEEERQRGNFPDRFSGHQFPNYSSELNVNALLLGDSALYLCASNLTSVTKNIQYFGAGTRLSVL.

The rearrangement uses TRBV12-3 or TRBV12-4 and TRBJ1-5; D possibly corresponds to TRBD1 (5 bases). This CDR3 contains 13 residues. The V end was cut by 6 bases, the J end by 6 bases, with 12 bases between. The CDR3 coding sequence is TGTGCCAGCAGGCCCCGGGGACCTCAGCCCCAGCATTTT. Encoded protein: CASRPRGPQPQHF.